These T cell receptor beta chains were read from a single sample in a study of T-cell reconstitution after alpha-beta-depleted transplantation in children. Using its own MiXCR run on the PCR reads, TCRdb lists one record per CDR3 protein. Here the sample spans about 420,000 distinct CDR3 sequences, roughly 15% being singletons. The material sequenced was PBMCs, mostly from graft donor cells, taken 360 days after TCRalphabeta/CD19-depleted stem cell transplant. All receptors come from a boy younger than two who had a stem cell transplant for Wiskott-Aldrich syndrome, so the T cells may come from the graft donor. CDR3s include the opening cysteine and the closing phenylalanine or tryptophan. Each record gives: clone size, D gene, J gene, V gene, CDR3 DNA, CDR3 protein. D genes are given only for firm matches. Only part of the rows carry a size: once, few, many, or a class if the clone is expanded.

. | . | TRBJ1-5 | TRBV20-1 | TGCAGTGCTAGAGAAGGACCGACTGAGGAGCCCCAGCATTTT | CSAREGPTEEPQHF
. | TRBD1 | TRBJ1-2 | TRBV5-1 | TGCGCCAGCAGCTTGATGGGACAGGGGAACTATGGCTACACCTTC | CASSLMGQGNYGYTF
few | . | TRBJ2-5 | TRBV29-1 | TGCAGCGTTGGAGGGCGAGAGACCCAGTACTTC | CSVGGRETQYF
few | TRBD1 | TRBJ1-1 | TRBV9 | TGTGCCAGCACCATCCGGACAGGGGGCGGTGAAGCTTTCTTT | CASTIRTGGGEAFF
. | . | TRBJ2-1 | TRBV2 | TGTGCCAGCAGTGAATGGGTGTACAATGAGCAGTTCTTC | CASSEWVYNEQFF
few | . | TRBJ2-1 | TRBV10-2 | TGCGCCAGCAGTCCGACAGGCCTTTACAATGAGCAGTTCTTC | CASSPTGLYNEQFF
. | . | TRBJ1-1 | TRBV6-5 | TGTGCCAGCAGTTACAGAATCGACACTGAAGCTTTCTTT | CASSYRIDTEAFF
many | TRBD1 | TRBJ2-7 | TRBV4-2 | TGTGCCAGCAGCCACCTACCCCCAGGGGGCCGGAGCTACGAGCAGTACTTC | CASSHLPPGGRSYEQYF
. | . | TRBJ1-4 | TRBV21-1 | TGTGCCAGCAGTTTCGTCAATGGGCAGGAGAGTGAAAAACTGTTTTTT | CASSFVNGQESEKLFF
few | TRBD1 | TRBJ2-1 | TRBV12-3/TRBV12-4 | TGTGCCAGCAGTTTAGGACCAGGGGGCGTCAATGAGCAGTTCTTC | CASSLGPGGVNEQFF
few | . | TRBJ2-7 | TRBV12-5 | TGTGCTAGCCAGCAGGGTTCCGAGCAGTACTTC | CASQQGSEQYF
few | . | TRBJ2-5 | TRBV5-1 | TGCGCCAGCAACAATCTGCCGGGACCGCCACAAGAGACCCAGTACTTC | CASNNLPGPPQETQYF
few | TRBD2 | TRBJ2-7 | TRBV12-3/TRBV12-4 | TGTGCCAGCAGAAATAGCGGGAGGTCATACGAGCAGTACTTC | CASRNSGRSYEQYF
few | TRBD2 | TRBJ2-5 | TRBV4-1 | TGCGCCAGCAGCCAAGAGGAGCGGGGGAAAAGGGAGACCCAGTACTTC | CASSQEERGKRETQYF
. | . | TRBJ1-6 | TRBV12-3/TRBV12-4 | TGTGCCAGCAGTCCCGGGCAGAATAATTCACCCCTCCACTTT | CASSPGQNNSPLHF
. | TRBD1 | TRBJ2-3 | TRBV12-3/TRBV12-4 | TGTGCCAGCAGTCTTTCACAGGGGAGCACAGATACGCAGTATTTT | CASSLSQGSTDTQYF